These T cell receptor beta chains were read from a single sample in a study of blood T cell repertoires in COVID-19. Libraries were prepared by immunoSEQ multiplex PCR; TCRdb keeps only in-frame clonotypes and omits some of them. The sample includes roughly 200,000 clones, about 87% of them seen just once. Material: PBMCs or T cells enriched from blood (not recorded which). The receptors shown here come from a man aged 18 to 35 with acute COVID-19. Both conserved end residues are part of each CDR3. A D gene is named only where the DNA matches it firmly. For some rows the clone size is stated as once, few or many, or as a class when expanded; others skip it.

.	.	TRBV6-2/TRBV6-3	TRBJ2-2	CASSYSTWGRAGELFF	TGTGCCAGCAGTTACTCGACATGGGGGCGCGCCGGGGAGCTGTTTTTT
.	once	TRBV5-6	TRBJ1-1	CASSPPMGPEAFF	TGTGCCAGCAGCCCACCGATGGGGCCTGAAGCTTTCTTT
TRBD1	.	TRBV28	TRBJ2-7	CASSRDSLEQYF	TGTGCCAGCAGTCGGGACAGCCTCGAGCAGTACTTC
.	.	TRBV10-3	TRBJ2-1	CAIKEARGSYNEQFF	TGTGCCATCAAAGAAGCGAGAGGATCTTACAATGAGCAGTTCTTC
TRBD2	once	TRBV4-1	TRBJ2-1	CASSHGLAGVYNEQFF	TGCGCCAGCAGCCACGGACTAGCGGGAGTGTACAATGAGCAGTTCTTC
TRBD1	few	TRBV19	TRBJ1-2	CASSKDRGHDGYTF	TGTGCCAGTAGTAAGGACAGGGGGCATGATGGCTACACCTTC
.	.	TRBV28	TRBJ1-2	CASTGALGRDGYTF	TGTGCCAGCACCGGGGCCCTAGGGAGGGATGGCTACACCTTC
TRBD1	once	TRBV27	TRBJ2-1	CASSFLGGQSYNEQFF	TGTGCCAGCAGTTTTCTAGGGGGCCAATCCTACAATGAGCAGTTCTTC
TRBD2	once	TRBV4-3	TRBJ2-7	CASSHRLAGGYEQYF	TGCGCCAGCAGCCACCGACTAGCGGGAGGATACGAGCAGTACTTC
.	.	TRBV28	TRBJ1-3	CASSHPTGTSGNTIYF	TGTGCCAGCAGCCACCCGACAGGCACCTCTGGAAACACCATATATTTT
TRBD1	.	TRBV28	TRBJ1-2	CASSPRDRIGGYTF	TGTGCCAGCAGCCCTCGGGACAGGATTGGTGGCTACACCTTC
.	.	TRBV12-3/TRBV12-4	TRBJ1-3	CASSLGHTIYF	TGTGCCAGCAGTTTAGGGCACACCATATATTTT
.	.	TRBV6-5	TRBJ1-2	CATVAGGAGYTF	TGTGCCACCGTAGCGGGGGGGGCTGGCTACACCTTC
.	.	TRBV2	TRBJ2-7	CASSEAAPWGKQYF	TGTGCCAGCAGTGAAGCGGCACCCTGGGGCAAGCAGTACTTC
.	few	TRBV24-1	TRBJ2-1	CATSSTLGDFAEFF	TGTGCCACCAGTTCCACCCTAGGGGACTTTGCAGAGTTCTTC
TRBD1	.	TRBV7-8	TRBJ1-5	CASSSDRGRNQPQHF	TGTGCCAGCAGCTCCGACAGGGGGCGAAATCAGCCCCAGCATTTT
TRBD1	.	TRBV28	TRBJ1-5	CASSPPWGTRGQRGNQPQHF	TGTGCCAGCAGTCCACCCTGGGGGACAAGGGGGCAAAGGGGGAATCAGCCCCAGCATTTT
TRBD1	.	TRBV28	TRBJ1-4	CASSHPGQRNEKLFF	TGTGCCAGCAGTCACCCGGGACAGAGGAATGAAAAACTGTTTTTT
TRBD1	.	TRBV5-1	TRBJ1-6	CASSPDRDNYNSPLHF	TGCGCCAGCAGCCCCGACAGGGACAATTATAATTCACCCCTCCACTTT
.	.	TRBV29-1	TRBJ2-2	CSVGARTVRNTGELFF	TGCAGCGTGGGGGCCCGGACAGTAAGGAACACCGGGGAGCTGTTTTTT
TRBD1	.	TRBV13	TRBJ2-7	CASSLMGQGAYEQYF	TGTGCCAGCAGCTTAATGGGACAGGGGGCCTACGAGCAGTACTTC
TRBD2	.	TRBV6-5	TRBJ2-1	CASTALAGDYNEQFF	TGTGCCAGCACCGCACTAGCGGGAGATTACAATGAGCAGTTCTTC
TRBD1	.	TRBV7-2	TRBJ1-6	CASSPGGLSYNSPLHF	TGTGCCAGCAGCCCAGGGGGCCTCTCCTATAATTCACCCCTCCACTTT